The clone carrying this T cell receptor (beta chain) was seen at least ten times. From germline, CDR1 is MDHEN and CDR2 SYDVKM. V lost 7 bases, J lost 7 bases, and 10 bases stayed unmatched. The CDR3 has 13 amino acids. These data come from a study of T-cell reconstitution after alpha-beta-depleted transplantation in children. Preparation of the TCRbeta library was carried out with unique molecular identifiers. Each CDR3 protein is one row after TCRdb ran MiXCR on the PCR reads. The profile shows roughly 300,000 distinct CDR3 sequences, under 14% of them singletons. The clonotype comes from a male patient between 2 and 15 years old who had a stem cell transplant for chronic granulomatous disease, so the T cells may come from the graft donor. This specimen was peripheral blood, taken 180 days after TCRalphabeta/CD19-depleted stem cell transplant. This chain uses TRBV28 with TRBJ2-7; 7 bases line up with TRBD1. The CDR3 region is CASTSPGQEEQYF. The CDR3 DNA is TGTGCCAGCACCTCCCCCGGACAGGAGGAGCAGTACTTC.